A single sample is the source of the 2 T cell receptor beta chains below, sequenced in a study of T cells in localized non-small cell lung cancer. Here immunoSEQ multiplex PCR was the method, and the copy in TCRdb shows in-frame clones only, minus some. The table lists 65,000 to 95,000 clones, over 60% of them singletons, with 15% to 20% in the top ten. This specimen consisted of PBMCs, obtained before any cancer treatment. Source of these receptors: a man between 35 and 75 years old with stage II squamous cell lung carcinoma.

This chain connects TRBV20-1 to TRBJ1-2, with unresolved D. The germline V gene has CDR1 DFQATT and CDR2 SNEGSKA (reference sequence). The CDR3 contains 11 residues. The ends were cut back, 0 bases at V and 7 bases at J, with 6 bases in the middle. The CDR3 DNA reads TGCAGTGCTAGAGAGTCCTCTGGCTACACCTTC. Translation gives CSARESSGYTF.

V is TRBV9 and J is TRBJ2-7; D gene unclear. V was pared by 3 bases and J by 2 bases, with 12 bases between. Germline V lookup: CDR1 SGDLS, CDR2 YYNGEE. CDR3 size: 14 residues. The CDR3: CASSGSPDPYEQYF. DNA for the CDR3: TGTGCCAGCAGCGGAAGCCCGGACCCCTACGAGCAGTACTTC.